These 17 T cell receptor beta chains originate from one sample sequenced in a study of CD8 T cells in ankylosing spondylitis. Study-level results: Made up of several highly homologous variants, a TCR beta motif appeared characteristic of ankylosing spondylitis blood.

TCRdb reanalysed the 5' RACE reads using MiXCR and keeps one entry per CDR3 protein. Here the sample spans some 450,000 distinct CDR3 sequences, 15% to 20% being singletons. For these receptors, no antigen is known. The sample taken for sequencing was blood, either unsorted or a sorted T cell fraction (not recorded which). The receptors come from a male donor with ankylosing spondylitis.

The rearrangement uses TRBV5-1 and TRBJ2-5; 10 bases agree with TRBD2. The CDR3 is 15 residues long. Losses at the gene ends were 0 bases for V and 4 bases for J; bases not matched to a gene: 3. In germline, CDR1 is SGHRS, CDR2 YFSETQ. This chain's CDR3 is CASSLGLAGPETQYF. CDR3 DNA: TGCGCCAGCAGCTTGGGACTAGCGGGCCCAGAGACCCAGTACTTC.

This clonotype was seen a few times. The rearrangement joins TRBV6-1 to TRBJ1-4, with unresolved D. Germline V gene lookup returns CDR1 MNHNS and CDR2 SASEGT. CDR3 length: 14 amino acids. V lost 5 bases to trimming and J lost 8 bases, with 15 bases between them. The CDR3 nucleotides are TGTGCCAGCAGTAAGATCTCCACCCAGGAAAAACTGTTTTTT. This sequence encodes CASSKISTQEKLFF.

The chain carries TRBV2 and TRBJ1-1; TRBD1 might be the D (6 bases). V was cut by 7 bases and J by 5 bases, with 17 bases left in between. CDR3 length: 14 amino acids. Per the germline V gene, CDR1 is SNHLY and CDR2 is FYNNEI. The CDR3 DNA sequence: TGTGCCAGCAAGGGGGAGGTTGCTGGGACTGAAGCTTTCTTT. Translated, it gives CASKGEVAGTEAFF.

The CDR3 coding sequence is TGTGCCACCAGCAGCAAAAATTCACCCCTCCACTTT. Translating it yields CATSSKNSPLHF. The rearrangement links TRBV15 to TRBJ1-6, with D unresolved. The length of the CDR3 is 12 residues. Germline CDR1 reads LNHNV; CDR2 reads YYDKDF (reference sequence). Trimming cost V 3 bases and J 7 bases, with 4 bases left between them.

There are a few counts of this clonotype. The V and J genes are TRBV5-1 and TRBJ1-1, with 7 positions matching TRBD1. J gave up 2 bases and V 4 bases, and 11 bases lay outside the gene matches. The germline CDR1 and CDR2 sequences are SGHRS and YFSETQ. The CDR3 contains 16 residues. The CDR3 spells CASSHGFRGSNTEAFF. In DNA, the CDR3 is TGCGCCAGCAGCCACGGATTCAGGGGGAGTAACACTGAAGCTTTCTTT. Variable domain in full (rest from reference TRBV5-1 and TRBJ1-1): KAGVTQTPRYLIKTRGQQVTLSCSPISGHRSVSWYQQTPGQGLQFLFEYFSETQRNKGNFPGRFSGRQFSNSRSEMNVSTLELGDSALYLCASSHGFRGSNTEAFFGQGTRLTVV.

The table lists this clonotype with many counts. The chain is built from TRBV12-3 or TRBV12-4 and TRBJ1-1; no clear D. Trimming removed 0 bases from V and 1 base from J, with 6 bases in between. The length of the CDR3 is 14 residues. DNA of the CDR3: TGTGCCAGCAGTTTAGCGCAGAAGAACACTGAAGCTTTCTTT. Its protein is CASSLAQKNTEAFF.

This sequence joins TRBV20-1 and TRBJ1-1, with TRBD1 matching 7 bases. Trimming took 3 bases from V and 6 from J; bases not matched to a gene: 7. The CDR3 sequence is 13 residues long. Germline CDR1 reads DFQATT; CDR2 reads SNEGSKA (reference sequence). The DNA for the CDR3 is TGCAGTGCTAGCATACAGGGGAGTCCTGAAGCTTTCTTT. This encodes CSASIQGSPEAFF.

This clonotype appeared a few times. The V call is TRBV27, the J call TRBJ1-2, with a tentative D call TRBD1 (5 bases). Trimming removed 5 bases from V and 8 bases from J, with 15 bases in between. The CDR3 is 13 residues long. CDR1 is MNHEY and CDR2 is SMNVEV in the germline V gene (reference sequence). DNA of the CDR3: TGTGCCAGCAGTCAAACGGGGCTCGAGGGCTACACCTTC. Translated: CASSQTGLEGYTF.

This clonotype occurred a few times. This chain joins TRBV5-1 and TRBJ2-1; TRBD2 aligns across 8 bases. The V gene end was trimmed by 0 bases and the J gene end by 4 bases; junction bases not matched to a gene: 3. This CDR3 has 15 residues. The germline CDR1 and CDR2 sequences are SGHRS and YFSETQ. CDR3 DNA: TGCGCCAGCAGCTTGGAACTAGCGGCTTACAATGAGCAGTTCTTC. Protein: CASSLELAAYNEQFF.

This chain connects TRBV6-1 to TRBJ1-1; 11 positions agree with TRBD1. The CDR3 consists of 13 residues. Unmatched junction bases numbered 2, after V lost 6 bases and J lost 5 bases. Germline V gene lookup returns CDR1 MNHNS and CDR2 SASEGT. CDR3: CASRRDRGTEAFF. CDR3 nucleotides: TGTGCCAGCAGACGGGACAGGGGGACTGAAGCTTTCTTT.

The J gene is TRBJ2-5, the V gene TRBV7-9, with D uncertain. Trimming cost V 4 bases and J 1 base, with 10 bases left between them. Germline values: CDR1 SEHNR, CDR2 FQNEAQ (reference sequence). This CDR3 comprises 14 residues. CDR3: CASSSRPLQETQYF. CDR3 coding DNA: TGTGCCAGCAGCTCCCGGCCCCTCCAAGAGACCCAGTACTTC.

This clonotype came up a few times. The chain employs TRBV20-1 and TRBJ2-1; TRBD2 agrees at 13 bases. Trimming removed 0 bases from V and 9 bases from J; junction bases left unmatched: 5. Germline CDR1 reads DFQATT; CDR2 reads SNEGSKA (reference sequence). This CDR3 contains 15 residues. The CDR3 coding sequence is TGCAGTGCTAGAGATTTAGGGACTAGCGGGATTGAGCAGTTCTTC. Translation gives CSARDLGTSGIEQFF.

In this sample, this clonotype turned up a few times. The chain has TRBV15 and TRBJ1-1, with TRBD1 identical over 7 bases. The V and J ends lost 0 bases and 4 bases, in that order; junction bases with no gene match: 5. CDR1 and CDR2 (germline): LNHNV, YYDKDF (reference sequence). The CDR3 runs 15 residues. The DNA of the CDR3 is TGTGCCACCAGCAGAGATCGTCGACAGGGCACTGAAGCTTTCTTT. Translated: CATSRDRRQGTEAFF.

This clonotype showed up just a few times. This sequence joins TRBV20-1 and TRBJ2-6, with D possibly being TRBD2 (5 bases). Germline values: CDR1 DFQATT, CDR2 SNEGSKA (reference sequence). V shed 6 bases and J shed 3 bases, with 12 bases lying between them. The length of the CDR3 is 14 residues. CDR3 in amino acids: CSARSGFGANVLTF. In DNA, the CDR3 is TGCAGTGCCCGGAGCGGATTTGGGGCCAACGTCCTGACTTTC.

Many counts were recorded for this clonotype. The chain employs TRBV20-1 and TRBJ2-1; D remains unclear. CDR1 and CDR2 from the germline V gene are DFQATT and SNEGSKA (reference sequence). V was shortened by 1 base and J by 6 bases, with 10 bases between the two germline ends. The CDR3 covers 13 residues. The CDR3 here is CSARAPPLNEQFF. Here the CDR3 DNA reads TGCAGTGCTAGAGCCCCCCCCCTCAATGAGCAGTTCTTC.

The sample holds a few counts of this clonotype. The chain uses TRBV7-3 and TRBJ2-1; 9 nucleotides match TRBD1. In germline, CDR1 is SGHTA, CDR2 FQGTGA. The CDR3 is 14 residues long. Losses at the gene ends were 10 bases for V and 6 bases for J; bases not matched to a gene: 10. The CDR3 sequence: CATSDRGRSNEQFF. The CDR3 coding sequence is TGTGCCACCTCAGACAGGGGGAGAAGCAATGAGCAGTTCTTC.

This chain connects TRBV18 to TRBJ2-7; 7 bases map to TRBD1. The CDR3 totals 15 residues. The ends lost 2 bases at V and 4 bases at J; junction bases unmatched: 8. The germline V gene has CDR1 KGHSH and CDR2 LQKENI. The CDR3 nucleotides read TGTGCCAGCTCACCAGAGACAGGGAAAATTTACGAGCAGTACTTC. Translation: CASSPETGKIYEQYF.